The 5 T cell receptor beta chains listed next were all sequenced from one sample in a study of blood T cell repertoires in COVID-19. Only in-frame clones appear in the TCRdb table, and some are missing; sequencing was by immunoSEQ multiplex PCR. Of roughly 180,000 clones in the sample, 70% to 85% were seen once. The sample was peripheral blood. These receptors came from an elderly man with COVID-19, enrolled during active disease.

DNA of the CDR3: TGTGCCAGCAGCTTCAGGGGCCGGGGCACAGATACGCAGTATTTT. Its translation is CASSFRGRGTDTQYF. The rearrangement joins TRBV7-9 to TRBJ2-3; D possibly corresponds to TRBD1 (6 bases). V was trimmed by 3 bases and J by 1 base, leaving 11 bases between them. Germline V gene sequence: CDR1 SEHNR, CDR2 FQNEAQ (reference sequence). This CDR3 contains 15 residues. Variable domain in full (rest from reference TRBV7-9 and TRBJ2-3): DTGVSQNPRHKITKRGQNVTFRCDPISEHNRLYWYRQTLGQGPEFLTYFQNEAQLEKSRLLSDRFSAERPKGSFSTLEIQRTEQGDSAMYLCASSFRGRGTDTQYFGPGTRLTVL.

The gene calls are TRBV5-4 and TRBJ2-2; 7 bases align to TRBD2. The length of the CDR3 is 15 residues. J lost 3 bases, V lost 7 bases, and 9 bases had no gene match. The germline V gene has CDR1 SGHNT and CDR2 YYREEE (reference sequence). CDR3 nucleotides: TGTGCCAGCTCTCCACACCGGGGGGACACCGGGGAGCTGTTTTTT. Its protein is CASSPHRGDTGELFF.

V and J are TRBV28 and TRBJ2-1; 7 bases fit TRBD2. V lost 5 bases and J lost 0; bases outside the gene matches: 4. This CDR3 comprises 15 residues. Germline-derived CDR1 and CDR2 are MDHEN and SYDVKM. This chain's CDR3 is CASSPRGSSYNEQFF. The DNA of the CDR3 is TGTGCCAGCAGTCCCCGCGGGAGCTCCTACAATGAGCAGTTCTTC.

This clone was seen a single time. J is TRBJ1-1 and V is TRBV5-6, with D possibly matching TRBD1 (5 bases). The CDR3 is made up of 13 amino acids. V was shortened by 7 bases and J by 5 bases, with 15 bases between the two germline ends. Germline CDR1 reads SGHDT; CDR2 reads YYEEEE. CDR3 sequence (DNA): TGTGCCAGCTATGATTCACAGGAGACTGAAGCTTTCTTT. It specifies CASYDSQETEAFF.

The chain combines TRBV18 with TRBJ1-3; D might be TRBD1 (6 bases). The CDR3 is 15 residues long. The V end was cut by 2 bases, the J end by 7 bases, with 15 bases between. Per germline, CDR1 KGHSH and CDR2 LQKENI. The DNA of the CDR3 is TGTGCCAGCTCACCAGGCACAGGGATAAGGAACACCATATATTTT. It is translated as CASSPGTGIRNTIYF.